This T cell receptor beta chain appears in the sequencing data of a study of T cells in localized non-small cell lung cancer (dated by TCRdb to the early 2020s). About the full investigation: The study analyzed T cell repertoires of around 250 early-stage NSCLC patients, comparing tumors and uninvolved tumor-adjacent lungs. The cohort was made up of fewer than 250 treatment-naive NSCLC patients whose localized lung tumors had been resected. The mean age of the NSCLC patients was under 70 years, with 120 to 150 men and around 110 women. Here is what the overall study found, with its caveats: Uninvolved tumor-adjacent lung showed the highest T cell clonality, higher than tumor, which suggests more focused antigenic responses in the adjacent lung. A median of around 62 of the top 100 tumor clones turned up in the paired uninvolved adjacent lung, and about 28 of those clones also ranked among the top 100 of that same adjacent lung. Because multi-region tumor sequencing was not done, intratumor heterogeneity could not be ruled out. Because the study design was exploratory, TCR variables were selected using unadjusted p-values without false-discovery rate correction. Higher blood T cell density associated with longer overall survival, while higher adjacent-lung clonality associated with shorter survival.

The cysteine opens and the phenylalanine closes a CDR3 of 16 amino acids. This entry keeps only the CDR3 DNA: 48 bases, framed from base 1. Reading the germline V gene gives CDR1 KGHSH and CDR2 LQKENI. V loses 0 bases at its end and J loses 6 bases; junction bases beyond the gene matches: 6. At diagnosis, peripheral blood, uninvolved tumor-adjacent lung and tumor were collected and stored as a combination of fresh-frozen and FFPE material. Blood samples were analyzed as peripheral blood mononuclear cells for TCR repertoire profiling. A remark on this clone: The target of this receptor is not known. No base quality values were provided; no much bigger clone lies one nucleotide off.

TCR beta CDR3 regions were sequenced from DNA using the immunoSEQ Assay. The original pipeline was this. To compute T cell density, TCR beta template counts were normalized to usable DNA, which was estimated by amplifying housekeeping genes. Richness was estimated with the preseqR package, extrapolating to 400,000 templates for PBMC samples and 120,000 templates for tissue samples. Clonality was defined as one minus Pielou's evenness. Tissue-enriched TCRs were identified by differential abundance testing using productive amino-acid clonotypes, minimum total count 5 and alpha 0.1. The Jaccard Index and the Morisita Overlap Index were used to quantify repertoire overlap between compartments. GLIPH grouped TCR beta CDR3s together with public tetramer-defined viral CDR3s, and a viral motif had to include at least three viral sequences and also show V-gene enrichment. What TCRdb holds here is the immuneACCESS table cut down to in-frame rearrangements. Part of the clones is not present; checked against another copy, under half of the missing clones reflect an unresolved V gene, and the others are unexplained. V and J calls and clone size are as listed in that table; D and trimming were resolved from the DNA. The sample table contains around 30,000 clones; only one count was recorded for over 75% of them. 15% to 20% of the sample lies in the top ten.

The chain links TRBV18 with TRBJ2-1; a stretch of 9 junction bases matches TRBD2. This material consisted of peripheral blood, taken before any cancer treatment. This receptor was obtained from a male donor at least 60 years old with stage III squamous cell lung carcinoma. CDR3 region: CASSPPGLAGSNEQFF. The nucleotide sequence reads as follows: TGTGCCAGCTCACCACCCGGTCTAGCGGGGAGCAATGAGCAGTTCTTC.